A single sample gave rise to the 32 T cell receptor beta chains below, sequenced in a study of post-analysis software for immune sequencing data. Unique molecular identifiers were built into the TCR beta cDNA libraries. TCRdb re-analysed the PCR reads in MiXCR, keeping a single row per CDR3 protein. The sample has fewer than 700,000 distinct CDR3 sequences; 40% to 50% are singletons. Study conclusions and caveats: Patients used roughly five TRBV segments, including TRBV5-6, TRBV5-1 and TRBV20-1, more often than controls.

These receptors lack a known antigen. The sequenced sample consisted of blood. Receptors originate from a girl aged 10 to 17 with multiple sclerosis.

The rearrangement joins TRBV12-3 or TRBV12-4 to TRBJ1-1; no definite D call. The V end was cut by 6 bases, the J end by 4 bases, with 9 bases between. The CDR3 is made up of 12 amino acids. CDR3 DNA sequence: TGTGCCAGCAGCTTTGGTGGCACTGAAGCTTTCTTT. It yields the protein CASSFGGTEAFF.

The chain uses TRBV3-1 and TRBJ2-3; D possibly matches TRBD1 or TRBD2 (5 bases each). Trimming took 1 base from V and 1 from J, leaving 12 bases between them. CDR3 length: 16 residues. CDR1 is LGHDT, CDR2 YNNKEL, per germline (reference sequence). Here the CDR3 reads CASSQAGLVGTDTQYF. In DNA form, the CDR3 reads TGTGCCAGCAGCCAAGCGGGGCTAGTGGGCACAGATACGCAGTATTTT.

This rearrangement joins TRBV7-9 to TRBJ1-4, with 7 bases fitting TRBD1. The CDR3 runs 15 residues. Germline CDR1 reads SEHNR; CDR2 reads FQNEAQ (reference sequence). J was trimmed by 5 bases and V by 4 bases; bases with no gene match: 7. The DNA for the CDR3 is TGTGCCAGCAGCTCAAGGACAGGCGCAAATGAAAAACTGTTTTTT. Its protein product is CASSSRTGANEKLFF. Drawing the rest from reference TRBV7-9 and TRBJ1-4, the complete variable domain is DTGVSQNPRHKITKRGQNVTFRCDPISEHNRLYWYRQTLGQGPEFLTYFQNEAQLEKSRLLSDRFSAERPKGSFSTLEIQRTEQGDSAMYLCASSSRTGANEKLFFGSGTQLSVL.

CDR3 region: CASSQQEGQPQHF. CDR3 nucleotide sequence: TGTGCCAGCAGCCAGCAGGAAGGTCAGCCCCAGCATTTT. This chain joins TRBV3-1 and TRBJ1-5; no clear D gene. Germline values: CDR1 LGHDT, CDR2 YNNKEL (reference sequence). The CDR3 runs 13 residues. Deletions cut 3 bases from V and 6 bases from J, with 9 bases between.

A few counts support this clonotype. This rearrangement joins TRBV5-5 to TRBJ2-7; 9 bases are a match to TRBD1. Germline V gene lookup returns CDR1 SGHKS and CDR2 YYEKEE (reference sequence). The CDR3 length is 15 residues. V was pared by 4 bases and J by 2 bases, with 7 bases of the junction left unmatched. This CDR3 reads CASSPGQGYTYEQYF. CDR3 nucleotide sequence: TGTGCCAGCAGCCCTGGACAGGGGTACACCTACGAGCAGTACTTC.

The V call is TRBV5-1, the J call TRBJ1-6; D ambiguous. The CDR3 length is 13 residues. Germline V lookup: CDR1 SGHRS, CDR2 YFSETQ. V lost 3 bases and J 5 bases, leaving 6 bases between the germline ends. CDR3 loop: CASSSTDNSPLHF. CDR3 nucleotides: TGCGCCAGCAGCTCAACTGATAATTCACCCCTCCACTTT.

DNA of the CDR3: TGTGCCAGCAGGCTAAAACCGCGGGACTATGGCTACACCTTC. Translation gives CASRLKPRDYGYTF. The genes are TRBV5-6 and TRBJ1-2; the D is unclear. This CDR3 region has 14 residues. The V end was cut by 5 bases, the J end by 3 bases, with 14 bases between. The germline V gene has CDR1 SGHDT and CDR2 YYEEEE.

Only a few counts were recorded for this clonotype. The chain joins TRBV6-2 or TRBV6-3 to TRBJ1-2; D remains ambiguous. Trimming removed 4 bases from V and 1 base from J, with 4 bases in between. CDR3 size: 12 residues. CDR1 is MNHEY and CDR2 is SVGEGT in the germline V gene. The CDR3 DNA reads TGTGCCAGCAGTTCCTTTAACTATGGCTACACCTTC. Protein sequence: CASSSFNYGYTF.

The V call is TRBV28, the J call TRBJ2-3, with 9 bases aligning to TRBD1. Germline CDR1 MDHEN, CDR2 SYDVKM. This CDR3 comprises 15 residues. The junction had 4 bases not matched to a gene; V was cut back by 4 bases and J by 2 bases. The CDR3 loop reads CASSSWTGATDTQYF. As DNA, the CDR3 is TGTGCCAGCAGTTCATGGACAGGGGCCACAGATACGCAGTATTTT.

The chain uses TRBV5-1 and TRBJ2-3, with unresolved D. V shed 1 base and J shed 4 bases, with 10 bases lying between them. In germline, CDR1 is SGHRS, CDR2 YFSETQ. This CDR3 region has 14 residues. CDR3 nucleotide sequence: TGCGCCAGCAGCTTGCCCCATGGAGCAGATACGCAGTATTTT. Amino acids: CASSLPHGADTQYF.

This clonotype was recorded a few times. The V and J genes are TRBV20-1 and TRBJ1-5, with D tentatively TRBD1 (6 bases). CDR1 is DFQATT, CDR2 SNEGSKA, per germline (reference sequence). CDR3 size: 13 residues. The V end lost 2 bases, the J end lost 12 bases, and 17 bases lay between the germline ends. CDR3 region: CSARTQGFRGQHF. CDR3 bases: TGCAGTGCTAGAACACAGGGTTTTCGGGGCCAGCATTTT.

This clonotype was observed a few times. This chain connects TRBV4-1 to TRBJ2-1; D is undetermined. The germline V and J ends were trimmed by 2 bases and 7 bases, with 15 bases remaining between them. Germline CDR1 is MGHRA and CDR2 is YSYEKL. The CDR3 has 15 residues. The CDR3 region is CASSQSQLQRNEQFF. Here the CDR3 DNA reads TGCGCCAGCAGCCAATCTCAGTTACAGAGGAATGAGCAGTTCTTC.

This clonotype was detected only a few times. J is TRBJ2-7 and V is TRBV10-2; D possibly corresponds to TRBD2 (6 bases). The CDR3 sequence is 13 residues long. The germline V gene encodes CDR1 WSHSY and CDR2 SAAADI. Between the trimmed V and J ends, which lost 8 bases and 4 bases, there was a span of 15 bases. CDR3 sequence: CASESFGGYEQYF. In nucleotides, the CDR3 is TGCGCCAGCGAATCTTTTGGGGGGTACGAGCAGTACTTC.

The chain uses TRBV5-5 and TRBJ2-6; 7 nucleotides line up with TRBD1. With 4 bases clipped from V and 0 bases from J, the junction kept 16 bases outside the gene matches. The CDR3 runs to 20 residues. Germline V gene data show CDR1 as SGHKS and CDR2 as YYEKEE (reference sequence). The CDR3 here is CASSLALGQVIVSGANVLTF. The CDR3 bases are TGTGCCAGCAGCCTGGCCCTCGGACAGGTGATTGTCTCTGGGGCCAACGTCCTGACTTTC.

This chain uses TRBV7-8 with TRBJ2-7, with unresolved D. The V end lost 2 bases, the J end lost 1 base, and 12 bases lay between the germline ends. The CDR3 totals 15 residues. Germline values: CDR1 SGHVS, CDR2 FQNEAQ. The CDR3, as DNA: TGTGCCAGCAGCTTACAGTCGCGACAATCCTACGAGCAGTACTTC. It encodes CASSLQSRQSYEQYF.

CDR3 nucleotide sequence: TGTGCCAGCACTGGCGGGAACTGGAACACAGATACGCAGTATTTT. Translated, it gives CASTGGNWNTDTQYF. The chain uses TRBV12-3 or TRBV12-4 and TRBJ2-3, with a possible D match to TRBD2 (6 bases). V gave up 7 bases and J gave up 2 bases, with 16 bases separating them. This CDR3 spans 15 amino acids.

To note about this clonotype: A much larger clone is a single base away; this may be a read error. The rearrangement joins TRBV6-1 to TRBJ2-7; 7 bases are a match to TRBD1. From germline, CDR1 is MNHNS and CDR2 SASEGT. The CDR3 is 10 amino acids. The V and J ends lost 9 bases and 8 bases, in that order; junction bases with no gene match: 4. The CDR3 here is CARTGTKQYF. The CDR3 DNA follows: TGTGCCAGGACAGGGACCAAGCAGTACTTC.

This clonotype has only a few counts. CDR3 in DNA: TGTGCCATCAGTGAGTCGGGAGGGCCCCAAGAGACCCAGTACTTC. It yields the protein CAISESGGPQETQYF. The chain recombines TRBV10-3 with TRBJ2-5, with 7 bases that match TRBD2. The V gene's germline CDR1 is ENHRY and CDR2 SYGVKD. The CDR3 spans 15 residues. The J segment lost 1 base and the V segment lost 0 bases, leaving 2 bases of the junction unmatched.

The rearrangement links TRBV6-4 to TRBJ2-1; 9 nucleotides agree with TRBD2. Trimming took 6 bases from V and 7 from J; bases not matched to a gene: 10. Germline CDR1 reads MRHNA; CDR2 reads SNTAGT. This CDR3 is 15 amino acids long. The CDR3 DNA follows: TGTGCCAGCAGCGCCCGGACTAGCGAGGGGAATGAGCAGTTCTTC. Translated: CASSARTSEGNEQFF.

The V and J genes are TRBV29-1 and TRBJ1-2, with 7 bases fitting TRBD1. J was trimmed by 6 bases and V by 4 bases; bases with no gene match: 11. Germline-derived CDR1 and CDR2 are SQVTM and ANQGSEA. This CDR3 has 14 residues. CDR3 loop: CSVGVDRDLDGYTF. For the CDR3, the DNA is TGCAGCGTTGGGGTCGACAGGGACTTGGATGGCTACACCTTC.

This clonotype was detected a few times. The chain uses TRBV5-1 and TRBJ2-5; perhaps D is TRBD1 or TRBD2 (5 bases each). This CDR3 has 14 residues. V lost 0 bases to trimming and J lost 3 bases, with 9 bases between them. The germline V gene has CDR1 SGHRS and CDR2 YFSETQ. CDR3 amino acids: CASSLGDGKETQYF. CDR3 DNA sequence: TGCGCCAGCAGCTTGGGGGACGGGAAAGAGACCCAGTACTTC.

The rearrangement links TRBV5-1 to TRBJ1-2; 12 bases agree with TRBD1. Germline values: CDR1 SGHRS, CDR2 YFSETQ. V dropped 4 bases and J dropped 3; count of bases not matched to a gene: 7. The CDR3 has 16 amino acids. This chain's CDR3 is CASSVGTGGAYYGYTF. The CDR3 DNA reads as TGCGCCAGCAGCGTAGGGACAGGGGGCGCCTACTATGGCTACACCTTC.

The rearrangement joins TRBV29-1 to TRBJ2-3; D remains unclear. V was cut by 7 bases and J by 2 bases, with 13 bases left in between. The CDR3 has 13 amino acids. Germline CDR1 and CDR2: SQVTM and ANQGSEA. CDR3 sequence reads: CSAPGTPTDTQYF. Here the CDR3 DNA reads TGCAGCGCTCCGGGCACACCCACAGATACGCAGTATTTT.

This clonotype was seen only a few times. The chain combines TRBV6-5 with TRBJ2-6; D not resolved. The germline V gene encodes CDR1 MNHEY and CDR2 SVGAGI. V was cut by 2 bases and J by 0 bases, with 11 bases left in between. This CDR3 region has 17 residues. CDR3 nucleotides: TGTGCCAGCAGTTACGAGCCGGAGAGCTCTGGGGCCAACGTCCTGACTTTC. This gives the protein CASSYEPESSGANVLTF.

In this sample, this clonotype turned up a few times. J is TRBJ2-5 and V is TRBV29-1; D tentatively reads TRBD1 or TRBD2 (5 bases each). The V end was cut by 5 bases, the J end by 5 bases, with 24 bases between. The CDR3 is 16 residues long. Germline V gene sequence: CDR1 SQVTM, CDR2 ANQGSEA. CDR3: CSVLEIAGTQWETQYF. In nucleotides, the CDR3 is TGCAGCGTTCTGGAGATAGCAGGGACCCAGTGGGAGACCCAGTACTTC.

To note about this clonotype: A much larger clone lies a single base off, so this may be a read error. This sequence joins TRBV12-3 or TRBV12-4 and TRBJ2-7; 8 nucleotides line up with TRBD1. V shed 5 bases and J 0 bases; nucleotides not matched to a gene: 3. The CDR3 covers 14 residues. The CDR3 sequence is CASSPGQASYEQYF. The CDR3 nucleotides read TGTGCCAGCAGTCCGGGACAGGCCTCCTACGAGCAGTACTTC.

This clonotype has ten or more counts. V is TRBV7-9 and J is TRBJ2-3; D is undetermined. With 5 bases removed from V and 2 bases from J, the gap between germline ends came to 8 bases. Germline V gives CDR1 SEHNR, CDR2 FQNEAQ (reference sequence). The CDR3 is 13 residues long. DNA of the CDR3: TGTGCCAGCAGCCCGACCCACACAGATACGCAGTATTTT. Translated, it gives CASSPTHTDTQYF.

The chain joins TRBV11-3 to TRBJ2-1; TRBD2 is a possible D gene (5 bases). CDR1 SGHNT and CDR2 YENEEA come from the germline V gene. The CDR3 contains 16 residues. V lost 1 base to trimming and J lost 4 bases, with 14 bases between them. CDR3 protein: CASSLAQRPPYNEQFF. As DNA, the CDR3 is TGTGCCAGCAGCTTAGCCCAGCGGCCGCCTTACAATGAGCAGTTCTTC.

The chain couples TRBV12-3 or TRBV12-4 to TRBJ2-5; 8 nucleotides agree with TRBD2. The CDR3 contains 15 residues. Unmatched junction bases numbered 9, after V lost 4 bases and J lost 5 bases. CDR3 sequence reads: CASSSEAGVRETQYF. The CDR3 region has the DNA TGTGCCAGCAGTTCTGAAGCGGGAGTAAGGGAGACCCAGTACTTC.

The chain employs TRBV10-3 and TRBJ2-1; D unresolved. V dropped 5 bases and J dropped 9 bases, with 14 bases sitting between them. From germline, CDR1 is ENHRY and CDR2 SYGVKD. The CDR3 length is 13 residues. CDR3 sequence reads: CAISSDSIGEQFF. In nucleotides, the CDR3 is TGTGCCATCAGTTCCGACTCCATCGGTGAGCAGTTCTTC.

In its sample, this clonotype was seen many times. V usage is TRBV2 and J usage is TRBJ2-7, with D maybe TRBD1 (6 bases). This CDR3 region has 13 residues. The germline V and J ends were trimmed by 6 bases and 3 bases, with 12 bases remaining between them. From germline, CDR1 is SNHLY and CDR2 FYNNEI. In DNA form, the CDR3 reads TGTGCCAGCAGCGTACAGGGAAGCTACGAGCAGTACTTC. Its translation is CASSVQGSYEQYF.

The chain is built from TRBV6-4 and TRBJ1-2; D remains unclear. The CDR3 length is 14 residues. The V end was cut by 2 bases, the J end by 2 bases, with 9 bases between. Germline V gene lookup returns CDR1 MRHNA and CDR2 SNTAGT. DNA of the CDR3: TGTGCCAGCAGTGACGCGGGAATGAACTATGGCTACACCTTC. It translates to CASSDAGMNYGYTF.